The 17 T cell receptor beta chains below all came from one sample that was sequenced in a study of blood T cell repertoires in COVID-19. TCRdb keeps only in-frame clones here, not all; method: immunoSEQ multiplex PCR. The repertoire holds hundreds of thousands of clones, with roughly nine tenths as singletons. The source material was PBMCs or T cells enriched from blood (not recorded which). The receptors were sampled from a man aged 18 to 29 who had recovered from COVID-19.

This chain joins TRBV30 and TRBJ1-5; D remains ambiguous. CDR3 size: 14 residues. V was shortened by 3 bases and J by 3 bases, with 12 bases between the two germline ends. CDR1 is GTSNPN and CDR2 is SVGIG in the germline V gene (reference sequence). CDR3 sequence reads: CAWSFSGYNQPQHF. The DNA of the CDR3 is TGTGCCTGGAGCTTTTCAGGATACAATCAGCCCCAGCATTTT.

The V gene is TRBV5-6, the J gene TRBJ1-2; the D is unclear. Deletions cut 0 bases from V and 4 bases from J, with 10 bases between. The germline V gene has CDR1 SGHDT and CDR2 YYEEEE. The CDR3 totals 14 residues. The CDR3 bases are TGTGCCAGCAGCTTGGGGCAGGCCCGCTATGGCTACACCTTC. Translation: CASSLGQARYGYTF.

The V gene is TRBV6-5, the J gene TRBJ2-3; weak D call: TRBD2 (6 bases). Germline V gene lookup returns CDR1 MNHEY and CDR2 SVGAGI. The V and J ends lost 0 bases and 1 base respectively, with 8 bases between them. There are 15 residues in the CDR3. The CDR3 DNA is TGTGCCAGCAGTTACTCCTCGGGGGGCACAGATACGCAGTATTTT. Translated, it gives CASSYSSGGTDTQYF.

Only one count was recorded for this clone. The V gene is TRBV6-5, the J gene TRBJ2-3, with 9 bases aligning to TRBD2. Germline lookup yields CDR1 MNHEY and CDR2 SVGAGI. This CDR3 spans 13 amino acids. The V gene end was trimmed by 6 bases and the J gene end by 6 bases; junction bases not matched to a gene: 4. CDR3 DNA sequence: TGTGCCAGCAGGGCGGGGGGGCAGGATACGCAGTATTTT. Protein product: CASRAGGQDTQYF.

CDR3 region: CASSDSITGTGRSPLHF. The CDR3 DNA sequence: TGTGCCAGCAGTGACTCGATAACCGGGACAGGGCGATCACCCCTCCACTTT. The gene calls are TRBV2 and TRBJ1-6; 9 nucleotides agree with TRBD1. The CDR3 is 17 amino acids. V was clipped by 3 bases and J by 10 bases; unmatched bases: 13. The germline CDR1 and CDR2 sequences are SNHLY and FYNNEI.

V and J are TRBV19 and TRBJ2-3; a possible D gene is TRBD2 (6 bases). Germline CDR1 and CDR2: LNHDA and SQIVND (reference sequence). The CDR3 covers 16 residues. V was clipped by 1 base and J by 2 bases, with 13 bases between them. CDR3 in amino acids: CASSIVAGTPTDTQYF. For the CDR3, the DNA is TGTGCCAGTAGTATAGTGGCGGGGACTCCCACAGATACGCAGTATTTT.

The rearrangement joins TRBV6-1 to TRBJ2-1, with a tentative D call TRBD1 (5 bases). The CDR3 is 14 amino acids. Germline CDR1 and CDR2: MNHNS and SASEGT. Trimming shortened V by 0 bases and J by 6 bases, and 9 bases separated the two germline ends. CDR3 nucleotide sequence: TGTGCCAGCAGTGAAGCAGGGGCTAGCAATGAGCAGTTCTTC. Protein product: CASSEAGASNEQFF.

A remark on this clone: A clone one base away is much larger, so this may be a read error. The chain combines TRBV7-9 with TRBJ2-3; 9 nucleotides agree with TRBD2. The V and J ends lost 5 bases and 0 bases, in that order; junction bases with no gene match: 3. The CDR3 extends over 15 amino acids. CDR1 is SEHNR and CDR2 is FQNEAQ in the germline V gene (reference sequence). The CDR3 DNA reads TGTGCCAGCAGCCCCACTAGCGGGAGCACAGATACGCAGTATTTT. Amino acid sequence: CASSPTSGSTDTQYF.

This clone was picked up a small number of times. The chain's CDR3 is CASTPGLADYEQYF. The CDR3, as DNA: TGTGCCAGCACTCCGGGACTAGCGGACTACGAGCAGTACTTC. V is TRBV9 and J is TRBJ2-7, with 11 bases identical to TRBD2. Germline CDR1 and CDR2: SGDLS and YYNGEE. The CDR3 spans 14 residues. Trimming cost V 6 bases and J 3 bases; bases outside gene matches: 5.

Comments on this clone: Other nucleotide sequences in the sample specify the same CDR3. The V and J genes are TRBV28 and TRBJ2-7; weak D call: TRBD1 (5 bases). This CDR3 is 12 amino acids long. CDR1 and CDR2 from the germline V gene are MDHEN and SYDVKM. Trimming pared 3 bases from V and 3 bases from J, leaving 6 bases between. The CDR3 sequence is CASSLTVYEQYF. The CDR3, as DNA: TGTGCCAGCAGTTTGACAGTCTACGAGCAGTACTTC.

This chain joins TRBV5-1 and TRBJ2-2, with D possibly TRBD1 on 6 matching bases. Per the germline V gene, CDR1 is SGHRS and CDR2 is YFSETQ. Trimming stripped 0 bases from V and 1 base from J, with 10 bases between. The CDR3 is 16 residues long. The CDR3 nucleotides read TGCGCCAGCAGCTTGGAACAGGGCCTGAACACCGGGGAGCTGTTTTTT. Translation: CASSLEQGLNTGELFF.

The chain has TRBV19 and TRBJ1-3; no clear D. Germline CDR1 LNHDA, CDR2 SQIVND (reference sequence). Trimming shortened V by 3 bases and J by 2 bases, and 8 bases separated the two germline ends. The CDR3 sequence is 14 residues long. In nucleotides, the CDR3 is TGTGCCAGTAGTATTTATGAGACTGGAAACACCATATATTTT. Protein product: CASSIYETGNTIYF.

The chain uses TRBV14 and TRBJ1-2; D ambiguous. Germline V lookup: CDR1 SGHDN, CDR2 FVKESK. The CDR3 contains 12 residues. Trimming pared 3 bases from V and 8 bases from J, leaving 10 bases between. The CDR3 DNA sequence: TGTGCCAGCAGCCACCCGATGGGCGGCTACACCTTC. Translated, it gives CASSHPMGGYTF.

As concerns this clone: One end of the junction fails to match germline, which may point to a read error. The chain carries TRBV7-2 and TRBJ2-3, with 7 bases identical to TRBD2. Germline loops: CDR1 SGHTA, CDR2 FQGNSA. CDR3 length equals 9 residues. The CDR3 nucleotides are TGCGGGGGGAAAGATACGCAGTATTTT. This translates into CGGKDTQYF. Based on the CDR3 plus reference TRBV7-2 and TRBJ2-3, the full variable domain is GAGVSQSPSNKVTEKGKDVELRCDPISGHTALYWYRQSLGQGLEFLIYFQGNSAPDKSGLPSDRFSAERTGGSVSTLTIQRTQQEDSAVYLCGGKDTQYFGPGTRLTVL.

In DNA, the CDR3 is TGTGCCAGCAGCCAAACTAGCGGGGGGGCGAAGCAGTTCTTC. This translates into CASSQTSGGAKQFF. V is TRBV3-1 (or the pseudogene TRBV3-2) and J is TRBJ2-1, with 13 bases fitting TRBD2. Losses at the gene ends were 2 bases for V and 11 bases for J; bases not matched to a gene: 3. CDR1 LGHDT and CDR2 YNNKEL come from the germline V gene (reference sequence). This CDR3 has 14 amino acids.

This clone occurred once. The rearrangement links TRBV3-1 (or the pseudogene TRBV3-2) to TRBJ1-6, with D unresolved. The V gene's germline CDR1 is LGHDT and CDR2 YNNKEL (reference sequence). The CDR3 is 18 residues long. The V gene lost 0 bases and the J gene lost 0 bases, with 12 bases spanning the gap. This CDR3 reads CASSQDLGGISYNSPLHF. Here the CDR3 DNA reads TGTGCCAGCAGCCAAGATCTCGGCGGTATCTCCTATAATTCACCCCTCCACTTT.

The V gene is TRBV19, the J gene TRBJ1-2; no clear D. The germline CDR1 and CDR2 sequences are LNHDA and SQIVND (reference sequence). The CDR3 totals 14 residues. Trimming took off 1 base at V and 2 bases at J, with 8 bases between the two ends. The DNA of the CDR3 is TGTGCCAGTAGTATAGGTCCAGAAAACTATGGCTACACCTTC. Translating it yields CASSIGPENYGYTF.